This T cell receptor beta chain was identified in a study of spatial heterogeneity in lung cancer. TCRdb redid the calling of the 5' RACE reads with MiXCR, one entry per CDR3 protein. This sample has about 43,000 distinct CDR3 sequences, with 20% to 25% found just once. Time point: blood at routine non-recurrence follow-up after resection. CDR1 is MGHRA and CDR2 is YSYEKL in the germline V gene. This CDR3 spans 16 amino acids. V dropped 0 bases and J dropped 0 bases, with 11 bases sitting between them. The J gene is TRBJ1-1, the V gene TRBV4-1; D is perhaps TRBD1 (5 bases). The receptor was isolated from a female donor with early-stage non-small cell lung cancer. Sequenced material: PBMCs, taken at follow-up. The CDR3 here is CASSQERGLMNTEAFF. In DNA, the CDR3 is TGCGCCAGCAGCCAAGAAAGGGGCCTCATGAACACTGAAGCTTTCTTT.